Below are 16 T cell receptor beta chains sequenced from a single sample in a study of shared clonotypes between healthy human individuals. Sequenced by immunoSEQ multiplex PCR; TCRdb stores in-frame clones only, minus some. This table has 950,000 to 1,300,000 clones, around 74% appearing once. Material: memory CD4+ T cells sorted from blood. Described subset: CD45RA-negative fraction. All receptors come from a man between 18 and 29 years old in good health.

The chain couples TRBV27 to TRBJ2-1; no clear D. The ends were cut back, 5 bases at V and 6 bases at J, with 8 bases in the middle. CDR1 and CDR2 (germline): MNHEY, SMNVEV (reference sequence). CDR3 length: 12 amino acids. In nucleotides, the CDR3 is TGTGCCAGCAGTAGAATGGGCAATGAGCAGTTCTTC. This codes for CASSRMGNEQFF.

The rearrangement links TRBV5-5 to TRBJ2-7; 8 bases map to TRBD1. Trimming at V came to 4 bases and at J to 4 bases, leaving 7 bases not matched to a gene. The germline V gene has CDR1 SGHKS and CDR2 YYEKEE (reference sequence). This CDR3 is built from 14 residues. The CDR3 here is CASSRTGTGYEQYF. The CDR3 bases are TGTGCCAGCAGCAGGACAGGGACCGGATACGAGCAGTACTTC.

The chain links TRBV21-1 to TRBJ2-5; the table's D call TRBD1 went unverified against the DNA. TRBV21-1 is assigned pseudogene status. The CDR3 sequence is 16 residues long. CDR3 amino acids: CASSKWLKKGVETQYF. The CDR3 coding sequence is TGTGCCAGCAGCAAATGGTTAAAGAAGGGGGTTGAGACCCAGTACTTC.

The rearrangement joins TRBV5-4 to TRBJ1-5; a possible D gene is TRBD1 (6 bases). The CDR3 loop spans 15 amino acids. The V and J ends lost 4 bases and 3 bases respectively, with 14 bases between them. Germline CDR1 and CDR2: SGHNT and YYREEE (reference sequence). CDR3 coding DNA: TGTGCCAGCAGCCTAGACCGGGACACCAATCAGCCCCAGCATTTT. Its protein is CASSLDRDTNQPQHF.

The gene calls are TRBV5-1 and TRBJ2-3; 8 bases line up with TRBD2. The germline V gene has CDR1 SGHRS and CDR2 YFSETQ. With 4 bases clipped from V and 4 bases from J, the junction kept 11 bases outside the gene matches. This CDR3 comprises 16 residues. This CDR3 reads CASSLPPGGRSDTQYF. The CDR3 DNA is TGCGCCAGCAGCCTCCCTCCGGGGGGGCGTTCAGATACGCAGTATTTT.

This clone was detected ten times or more. This chain links TRBV1 with TRBJ1-4. TRBV1 is a listed pseudogene. The CDR3 covers 16 residues. The CDR3: CTSSQVEDGTNEKLFF. CDR3 DNA sequence: TGCACCAGCAGCCAAGTAGAGGACGGAACTAATGAAAAACTGTTTTTT.

The chain joins TRBV19 to TRBJ2-7; D unresolved. With 1 base removed from V and 2 bases from J, the gap between germline ends came to 9 bases. Germline CDR1 and CDR2: LNHDA and SQIVND (reference sequence). The CDR3 has 14 residues. This CDR3 reads CASSIGTATYEQYF. The CDR3 DNA follows: TGTGCCAGTAGTATAGGGACGGCAACCTACGAGCAGTACTTC.

This clone occurred a few times. The chain uses TRBV18 and TRBJ2-7; D might be TRBD2 (7 bases). V lost 3 bases and J 1 base, leaving 13 bases between the germline ends. Germline-derived CDR1 and CDR2 are KGHSH and LQKENI. The CDR3 is 15 amino acids. CDR3: CASSPAEGGSYEQYF. DNA for the CDR3: TGTGCCAGCTCACCGGCAGAGGGGGGGTCCTACGAGCAGTACTTC.

This clone showed up just once. The chain carries TRBV5-1 and TRBJ1-1; D may be TRBD1 (5 bases). The CDR3 contains 16 residues. V lost 0 bases and J lost 3, with 15 bases in between. CDR1 and CDR2 from the germline V gene are SGHRS and YFSETQ. The CDR3 region has the DNA TGCGCCAGCAGCTTGGAAGCCCAGGGTAGGGACACTGAAGCTTTCTTT. It is translated as CASSLEAQGRDTEAFF. The complete variable domain, with remaining parts taken from reference TRBV5-1 and TRBJ1-1, reads KAGVTQTPRYLIKTRGQQVTLSCSPISGHRSVSWYQQTPGQGLQFLFEYFSETQRNKGNFPGRFSGRQFSNSRSEMNVSTLELGDSALYLCASSLEAQGRDTEAFFGQGTRLTVV.

The chain couples TRBV9 to TRBJ2-2; D may be TRBD2 (6 bases). Looked up from germline, CDR1 is SGDLS and CDR2 is YYNGEE. The CDR3 has 15 residues. Trimming pared 0 bases from V and 5 bases from J, leaving 11 bases between. The CDR3 sequence is CASSVVVGGTGELFF. DNA for the CDR3: TGTGCCAGCAGCGTAGTGGTCGGAGGGACCGGGGAGCTGTTTTTT. The complete variable domain, with remaining parts taken from reference TRBV9 and TRBJ2-2, reads DSGVTQTPKHLITATGQRVTLRCSPRSGDLSVYWYQQSLDQGLQFLIQYYNGEERAKGNILERFSAQQFPDLHSELNLSSLELGDSALYFCASSVVVGGTGELFFGEGSRLTVL.

This rearrangement joins TRBV6-5 to TRBJ2-5, with TRBD2 identical over 10 bases. The CDR3 contains 15 residues. Germline CDR1 MNHEY, CDR2 SVGAGI. Trimming at V came to 2 bases and at J to 5 bases, leaving 5 bases not matched to a gene. The CDR3 DNA sequence: TGTGCCAGCAGTTACACTAGCGGGGCCTGGGAGACCCAGTACTTC. It is translated as CASSYTSGAWETQYF.

The chain combines TRBV7-8 with TRBJ2-7; TRBD2 matches at 16 bases. Germline V gene data show CDR1 as SGHVS and CDR2 as FQNEAQ. There are 19 residues in the CDR3. V lost 4 bases to trimming and J lost 0 bases; unmatched junction nucleotides: 9. In DNA form, the CDR3 reads TGTGCCAGCAGCTATAGGGGACTAGCGGGAGGGATAAGCTCCTACGAGCAGTACTTC. Its protein product is CASSYRGLAGGISSYEQYF.

A word on this clone: A much larger clone is a single base away; this may be a read error. The chain has TRBV5-1 and TRBJ1-5; D is unclear. The CDR3 has 13 amino acids. Deletions cut 0 bases from V and 2 bases from J, with 3 bases between. Per the germline V gene, CDR1 is SGHRS and CDR2 is YFSETQ. The DNA of the CDR3 is TGCGCCAGCAGCTTGGTGGGCAATCAGCCCCAGCATTTT. Its translation is CASSLVGNQPQHF.

The chain uses TRBV6-5 and TRBJ1-1; maybe TRBD1 (6 bases). Germline assignment: CDR1 MNHEY and CDR2 SVGAGI. With 8 bases removed from V and 0 bases from J, the gap between germline ends came to 7 bases. The CDR3 contains 12 residues. The CDR3 sequence is CASYRVNTEAFF. CDR3 sequence (DNA): TGTGCCAGCTACAGGGTGAACACTGAAGCTTTCTTT.

This clone was found a few times. CDR3 residues: CASETLGASNQPQHF. The CDR3 DNA sequence: TGTGCCAGTGAGACGCTGGGGGCTAGCAATCAGCCCCAGCATTTT. V usage is TRBV19 and J usage is TRBJ1-5; TRBD1 might be the D (6 bases). CDR1 is LNHDA and CDR2 is SQIVND in the germline V gene (reference sequence). The CDR3 totals 15 residues. Between the trimmed V and J ends, which lost 8 bases and 0 bases, there was a span of 14 bases.

The chain combines TRBV5-1 with TRBJ2-6, with a tentative D call TRBD1 (6 bases). Germline lookup yields CDR1 SGHRS and CDR2 YFSETQ. The CDR3 loop spans 16 amino acids. The ends were cut back, 4 bases at V and 0 bases at J, with 11 bases in the middle. The CDR3 region has the DNA TGCGCCAGCAGCATAGGGGACAACTCTGGGGCCAACGTCCTGACTTTC. It translates to CASSIGDNSGANVLTF. Drawing the rest from reference TRBV5-1 and TRBJ2-6, the complete variable domain is KAGVTQTPRYLIKTRGQQVTLSCSPISGHRSVSWYQQTPGQGLQFLFEYFSETQRNKGNFPGRFSGRQFSNSRSEMNVSTLELGDSALYLCASSIGDNSGANVLTFGAGSRLTVL.